The clone carrying this TCR beta chain showed up just once. One end of the junction fails to match germline, which may point to a read error. Germline CDR1 SGHAT, CDR2 FQNNGV. The CDR3 extends over 14 amino acids. A primer in the constant region served to generate TCR beta cDNA from approximately 460 ng of total RNA. Libraries of TCR beta came from three nested multiplex PCR rounds with slightly modified ARM-PCR. With TRBV1-TRBV30 forward primers and a C-beta reverse primer, the first two PCR rounds were run for around 10 cycles each. One entry per CDR3 protein, called by TCRdb with MiXCR from the multiplex PCR reads. The sample holds approximately 100,000 distinct CDR3 sequences, around two thirds seen once. Taking 20-30 mg of unsorted bulk tissue, the authors co-extracted RNA and DNA. The sample originates from a study of tumor-infiltrating lymphocytes in primary liver carcinoma.

The receptor was derived from a woman aged 55-70 years with primary liver carcinoma and hepatitis B virus infection. The chain employs TRBV11-2 and TRBJ2-7; D may be TRBD2 (5 bases). Sequencing was performed on liver tumor tissue from sampling region 2. This sample's subset: tumor region T2, inferior pole. The CDR3 DNA sequence: TGTGCCAGCAGCTTAATAGAGGGTACCTACAAGCAGTACTTC. The encoded protein is CASSLIEGTYKQYF.